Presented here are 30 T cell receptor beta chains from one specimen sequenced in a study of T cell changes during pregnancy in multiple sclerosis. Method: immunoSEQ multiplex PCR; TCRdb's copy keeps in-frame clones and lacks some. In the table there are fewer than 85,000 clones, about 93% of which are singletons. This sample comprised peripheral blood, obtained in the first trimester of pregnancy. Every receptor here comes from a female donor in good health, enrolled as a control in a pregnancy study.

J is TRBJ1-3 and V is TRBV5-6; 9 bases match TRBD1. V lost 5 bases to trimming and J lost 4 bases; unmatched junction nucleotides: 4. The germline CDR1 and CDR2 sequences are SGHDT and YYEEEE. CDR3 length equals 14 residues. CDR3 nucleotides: TGTGCCAGCAGGACAGGGGGTTCGGGAAACACCATATATTTT. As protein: CASRTGGSGNTIYF.

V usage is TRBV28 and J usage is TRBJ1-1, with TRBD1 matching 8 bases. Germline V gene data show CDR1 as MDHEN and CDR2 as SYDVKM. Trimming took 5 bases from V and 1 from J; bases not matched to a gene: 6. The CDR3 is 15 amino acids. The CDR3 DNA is TGTGCCAGCAGTCCACATGGACAGGGGAACACTGAAGCTTTCTTT. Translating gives CASSPHGQGNTEAFF.

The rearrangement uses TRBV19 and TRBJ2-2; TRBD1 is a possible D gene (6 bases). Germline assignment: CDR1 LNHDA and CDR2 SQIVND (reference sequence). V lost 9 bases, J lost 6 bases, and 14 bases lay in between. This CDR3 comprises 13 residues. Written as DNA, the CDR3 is TGTGCCAGCGAGATCAGGGGTGCCGGGGAGCTGTTTTTT. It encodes CASEIRGAGELFF.

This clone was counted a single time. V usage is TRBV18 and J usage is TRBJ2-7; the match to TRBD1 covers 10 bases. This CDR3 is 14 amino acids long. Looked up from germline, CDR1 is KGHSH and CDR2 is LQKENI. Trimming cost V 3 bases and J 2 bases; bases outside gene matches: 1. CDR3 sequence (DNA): TGTGCCAGCTCACCGACAGGGGGCGCCTACGAGCAGTACTTC. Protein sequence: CASSPTGGAYEQYF.

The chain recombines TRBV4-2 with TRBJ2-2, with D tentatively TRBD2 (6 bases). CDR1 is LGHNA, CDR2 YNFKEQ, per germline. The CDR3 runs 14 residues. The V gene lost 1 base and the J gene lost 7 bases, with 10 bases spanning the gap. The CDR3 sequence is CASSQGGEVGELFF. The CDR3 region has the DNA TGTGCCAGCAGCCAAGGGGGGGAGGTCGGGGAGCTGTTTTTT.

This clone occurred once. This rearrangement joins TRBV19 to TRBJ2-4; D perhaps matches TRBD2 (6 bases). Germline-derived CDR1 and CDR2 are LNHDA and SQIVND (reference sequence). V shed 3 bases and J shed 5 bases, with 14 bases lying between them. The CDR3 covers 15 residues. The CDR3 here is CASSISAGSQNIQYF. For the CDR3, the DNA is TGTGCCAGTAGTATTTCAGCGGGTAGTCAAAACATTCAGTACTTC.

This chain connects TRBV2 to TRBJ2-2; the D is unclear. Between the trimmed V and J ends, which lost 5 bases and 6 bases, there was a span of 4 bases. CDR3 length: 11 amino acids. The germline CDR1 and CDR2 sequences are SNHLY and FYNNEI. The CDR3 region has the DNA TGTGCCAGCAGTTTAGCCGGGGAGCTGTTTTTT. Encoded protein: CASSLAGELFF.

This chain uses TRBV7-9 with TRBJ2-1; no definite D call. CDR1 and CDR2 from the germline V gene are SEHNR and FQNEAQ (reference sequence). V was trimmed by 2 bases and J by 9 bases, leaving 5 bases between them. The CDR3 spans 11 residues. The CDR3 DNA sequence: TGTGCCAGCAGCTTATTGGCTGAGCAGTTCTTC. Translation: CASSLLAEQFF.

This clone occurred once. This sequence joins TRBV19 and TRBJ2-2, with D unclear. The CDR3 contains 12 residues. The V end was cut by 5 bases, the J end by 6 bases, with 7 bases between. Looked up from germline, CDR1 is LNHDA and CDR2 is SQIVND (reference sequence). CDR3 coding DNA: TGTGCCAGTAGTCCTTTCTCCGGGGAGCTGTTTTTT. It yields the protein CASSPFSGELFF.

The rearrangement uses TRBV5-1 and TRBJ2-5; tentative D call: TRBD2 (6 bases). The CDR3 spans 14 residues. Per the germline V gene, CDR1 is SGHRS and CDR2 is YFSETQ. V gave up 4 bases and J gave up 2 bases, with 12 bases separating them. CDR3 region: CASSPWDSQETQYF. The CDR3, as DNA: TGCGCCAGCAGCCCCTGGGACTCACAAGAGACCCAGTACTTC.

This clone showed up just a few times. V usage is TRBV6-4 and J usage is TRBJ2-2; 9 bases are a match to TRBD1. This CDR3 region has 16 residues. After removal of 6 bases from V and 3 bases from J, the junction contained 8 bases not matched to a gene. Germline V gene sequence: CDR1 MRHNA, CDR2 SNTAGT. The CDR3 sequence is CASSEADRGHTGELFF. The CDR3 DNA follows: TGTGCCAGCAGCGAAGCGGACAGGGGCCACACCGGGGAGCTGTTTTTT.

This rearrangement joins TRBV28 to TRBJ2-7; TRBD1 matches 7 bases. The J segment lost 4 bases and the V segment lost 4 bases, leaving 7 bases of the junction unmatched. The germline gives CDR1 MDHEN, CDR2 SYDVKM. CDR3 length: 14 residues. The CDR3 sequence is CASSSAGTAYEQYF. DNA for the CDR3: TGTGCCAGCAGTTCCGCCGGGACAGCGTACGAGCAGTACTTC.

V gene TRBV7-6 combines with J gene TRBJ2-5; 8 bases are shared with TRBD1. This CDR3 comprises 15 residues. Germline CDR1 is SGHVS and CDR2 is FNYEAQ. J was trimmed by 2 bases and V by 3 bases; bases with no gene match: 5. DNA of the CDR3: TGTGCCAGCAGCTTCCGCGACAGGGGTCAAGAGACCCAGTACTTC. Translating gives CASSFRDRGQETQYF.

CDR3 loop: CARSPASEETQYF. As DNA, the CDR3 is TGTGCCAGAAGCCCGGCTAGTGAGGAGACCCAGTACTTC. J is TRBJ2-5 and V is TRBV7-5; the listed D gene, TRBD2, was not tested against the DNA. TRBV7-5 is given as a pseudogene. The CDR3 is made up of 13 amino acids.

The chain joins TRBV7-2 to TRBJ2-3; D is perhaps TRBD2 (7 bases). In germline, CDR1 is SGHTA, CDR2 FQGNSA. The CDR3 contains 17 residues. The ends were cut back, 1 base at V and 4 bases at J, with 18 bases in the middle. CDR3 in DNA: TGTGCCAGCAGCTTAGTCAGAGGGCAGGGGAGGGCAGATACGCAGTATTTT. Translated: CASSLVRGQGRADTQYF.

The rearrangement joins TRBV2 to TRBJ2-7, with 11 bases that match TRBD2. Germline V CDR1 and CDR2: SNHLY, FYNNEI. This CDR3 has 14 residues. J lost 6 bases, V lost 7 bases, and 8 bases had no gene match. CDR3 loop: CASTGTSGLAEQYF. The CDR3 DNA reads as TGTGCCAGCACCGGGACTAGCGGTCTCGCCGAGCAGTACTTC.

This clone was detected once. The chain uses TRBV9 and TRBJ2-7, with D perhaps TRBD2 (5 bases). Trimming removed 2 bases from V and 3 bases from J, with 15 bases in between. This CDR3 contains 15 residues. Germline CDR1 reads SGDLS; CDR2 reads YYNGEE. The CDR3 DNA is TGTGCCAGCAGCGTTTATTTAAGAGGGAACTACGAGCAGTACTTC. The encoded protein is CASSVYLRGNYEQYF. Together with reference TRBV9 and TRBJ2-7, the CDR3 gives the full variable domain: DSGVTQTPKHLITATGQRVTLRCSPRSGDLSVYWYQQSLDQGLQFLIQYYNGEERAKGNILERFSAQQFPDLHSELNLSSLELGDSALYFCASSVYLRGNYEQYFGPGTRLTVT.

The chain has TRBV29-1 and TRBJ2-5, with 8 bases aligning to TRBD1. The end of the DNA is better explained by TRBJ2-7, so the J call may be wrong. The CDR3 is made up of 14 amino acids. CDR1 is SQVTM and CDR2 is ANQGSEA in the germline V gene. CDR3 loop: CSVVDRGVSYEQYF. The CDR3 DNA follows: TGCAGCGTCGTCGACAGGGGAGTCTCCTACGAGCAGTACTTC.

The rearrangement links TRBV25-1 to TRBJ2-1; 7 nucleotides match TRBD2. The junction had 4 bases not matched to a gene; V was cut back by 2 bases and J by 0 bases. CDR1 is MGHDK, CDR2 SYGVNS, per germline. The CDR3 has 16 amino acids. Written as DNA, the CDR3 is TGTGCCAGCAGTGAACCAACTAGCGCCTCCTACAATGAGCAGTTCTTC. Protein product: CASSEPTSASYNEQFF.

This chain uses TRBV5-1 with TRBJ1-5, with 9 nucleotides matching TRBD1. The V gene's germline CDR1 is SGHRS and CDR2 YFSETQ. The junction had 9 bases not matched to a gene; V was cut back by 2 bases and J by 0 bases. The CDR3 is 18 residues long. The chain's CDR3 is CASSLGGTGHDSNQPQHF. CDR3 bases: TGCGCCAGCAGCTTAGGCGGGACAGGGCACGATAGCAATCAGCCCCAGCATTTT.

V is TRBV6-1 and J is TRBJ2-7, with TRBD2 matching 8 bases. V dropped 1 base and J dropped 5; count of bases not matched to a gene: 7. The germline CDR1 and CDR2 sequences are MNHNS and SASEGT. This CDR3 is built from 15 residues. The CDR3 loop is CASSEEIAGGNEQYF. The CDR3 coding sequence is TGTGCCAGCAGTGAAGAAATTGCGGGAGGAAACGAGCAGTACTTC.

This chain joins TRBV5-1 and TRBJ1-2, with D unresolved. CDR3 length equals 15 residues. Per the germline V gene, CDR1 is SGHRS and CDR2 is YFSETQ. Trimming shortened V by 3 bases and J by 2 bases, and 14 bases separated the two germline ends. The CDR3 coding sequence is TGCGCCAGCAGCTCGGACCCCGGGAGCAACTATGGCTACACCTTC. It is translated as CASSSDPGSNYGYTF.

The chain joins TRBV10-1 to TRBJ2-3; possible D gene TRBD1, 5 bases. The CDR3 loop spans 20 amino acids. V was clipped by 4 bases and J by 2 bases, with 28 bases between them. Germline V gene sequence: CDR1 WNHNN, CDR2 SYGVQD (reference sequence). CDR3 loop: CASSGLSTDPKKGNTDTQYF. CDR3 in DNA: TGCGCCAGCAGTGGATTAAGTACAGACCCTAAAAAGGGGAACACAGATACGCAGTATTTT.

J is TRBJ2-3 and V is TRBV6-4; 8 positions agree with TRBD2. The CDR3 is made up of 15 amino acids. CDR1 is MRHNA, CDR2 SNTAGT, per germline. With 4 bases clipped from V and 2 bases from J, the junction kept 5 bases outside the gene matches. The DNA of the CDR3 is TGTGCCAGCAGTGGGACTAGCCGGGACACAGATACGCAGTATTTT. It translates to CASSGTSRDTDTQYF.

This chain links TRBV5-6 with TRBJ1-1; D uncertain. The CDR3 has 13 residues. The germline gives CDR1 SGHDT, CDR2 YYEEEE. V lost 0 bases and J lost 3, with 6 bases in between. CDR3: CASSLVADTEAFF. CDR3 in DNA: TGTGCCAGCAGCTTGGTGGCGGACACTGAAGCTTTCTTT.

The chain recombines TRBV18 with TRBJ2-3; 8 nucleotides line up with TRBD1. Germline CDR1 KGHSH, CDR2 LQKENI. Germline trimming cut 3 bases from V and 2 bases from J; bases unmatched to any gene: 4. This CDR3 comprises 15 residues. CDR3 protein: CASSPTGDLTDTQYF. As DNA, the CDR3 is TGTGCCAGCTCACCGACAGGGGACCTCACAGATACGCAGTATTTT. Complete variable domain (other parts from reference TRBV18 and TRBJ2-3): NAGVMQNPRHLVRRRGQEARLRCSPMKGHSHVYWYRQLPEEGLKFMVYLQKENIIDESGMPKERFSAEFPKEGPSILRIQQVVRGDSAAYFCASSPTGDLTDTQYFGPGTRLTVL.

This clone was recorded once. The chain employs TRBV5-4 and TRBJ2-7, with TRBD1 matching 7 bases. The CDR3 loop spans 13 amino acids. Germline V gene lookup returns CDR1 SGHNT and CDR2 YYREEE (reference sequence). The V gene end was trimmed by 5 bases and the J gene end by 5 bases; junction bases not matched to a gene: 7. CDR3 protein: CASSLQGVNEQYF. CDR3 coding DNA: TGTGCCAGCAGTTTGCAGGGGGTAAACGAGCAGTACTTC.

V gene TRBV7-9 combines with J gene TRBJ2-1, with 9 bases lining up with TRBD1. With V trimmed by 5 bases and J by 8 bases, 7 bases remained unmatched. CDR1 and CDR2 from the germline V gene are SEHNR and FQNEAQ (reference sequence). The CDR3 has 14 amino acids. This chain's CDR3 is CASSRGQGYDEQFF. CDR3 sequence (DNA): TGTGCCAGCAGCCGTGGACAGGGGTACGATGAGCAGTTCTTC.

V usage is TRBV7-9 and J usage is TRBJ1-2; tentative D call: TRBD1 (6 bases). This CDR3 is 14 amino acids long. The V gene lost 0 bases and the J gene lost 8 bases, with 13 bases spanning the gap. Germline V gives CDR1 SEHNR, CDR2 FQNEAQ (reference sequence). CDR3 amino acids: CASSLAMGAVGYTF. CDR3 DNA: TGTGCCAGCAGCTTAGCGATGGGGGCTGTCGGCTACACCTTC.

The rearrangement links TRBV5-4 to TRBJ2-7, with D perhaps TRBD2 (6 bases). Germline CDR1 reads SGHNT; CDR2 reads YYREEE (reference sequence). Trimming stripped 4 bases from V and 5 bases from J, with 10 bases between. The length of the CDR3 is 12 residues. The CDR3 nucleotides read TGTGCCAGCAGCCCTACGGGGGACGAGCAGTACTTC. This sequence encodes CASSPTGDEQYF.